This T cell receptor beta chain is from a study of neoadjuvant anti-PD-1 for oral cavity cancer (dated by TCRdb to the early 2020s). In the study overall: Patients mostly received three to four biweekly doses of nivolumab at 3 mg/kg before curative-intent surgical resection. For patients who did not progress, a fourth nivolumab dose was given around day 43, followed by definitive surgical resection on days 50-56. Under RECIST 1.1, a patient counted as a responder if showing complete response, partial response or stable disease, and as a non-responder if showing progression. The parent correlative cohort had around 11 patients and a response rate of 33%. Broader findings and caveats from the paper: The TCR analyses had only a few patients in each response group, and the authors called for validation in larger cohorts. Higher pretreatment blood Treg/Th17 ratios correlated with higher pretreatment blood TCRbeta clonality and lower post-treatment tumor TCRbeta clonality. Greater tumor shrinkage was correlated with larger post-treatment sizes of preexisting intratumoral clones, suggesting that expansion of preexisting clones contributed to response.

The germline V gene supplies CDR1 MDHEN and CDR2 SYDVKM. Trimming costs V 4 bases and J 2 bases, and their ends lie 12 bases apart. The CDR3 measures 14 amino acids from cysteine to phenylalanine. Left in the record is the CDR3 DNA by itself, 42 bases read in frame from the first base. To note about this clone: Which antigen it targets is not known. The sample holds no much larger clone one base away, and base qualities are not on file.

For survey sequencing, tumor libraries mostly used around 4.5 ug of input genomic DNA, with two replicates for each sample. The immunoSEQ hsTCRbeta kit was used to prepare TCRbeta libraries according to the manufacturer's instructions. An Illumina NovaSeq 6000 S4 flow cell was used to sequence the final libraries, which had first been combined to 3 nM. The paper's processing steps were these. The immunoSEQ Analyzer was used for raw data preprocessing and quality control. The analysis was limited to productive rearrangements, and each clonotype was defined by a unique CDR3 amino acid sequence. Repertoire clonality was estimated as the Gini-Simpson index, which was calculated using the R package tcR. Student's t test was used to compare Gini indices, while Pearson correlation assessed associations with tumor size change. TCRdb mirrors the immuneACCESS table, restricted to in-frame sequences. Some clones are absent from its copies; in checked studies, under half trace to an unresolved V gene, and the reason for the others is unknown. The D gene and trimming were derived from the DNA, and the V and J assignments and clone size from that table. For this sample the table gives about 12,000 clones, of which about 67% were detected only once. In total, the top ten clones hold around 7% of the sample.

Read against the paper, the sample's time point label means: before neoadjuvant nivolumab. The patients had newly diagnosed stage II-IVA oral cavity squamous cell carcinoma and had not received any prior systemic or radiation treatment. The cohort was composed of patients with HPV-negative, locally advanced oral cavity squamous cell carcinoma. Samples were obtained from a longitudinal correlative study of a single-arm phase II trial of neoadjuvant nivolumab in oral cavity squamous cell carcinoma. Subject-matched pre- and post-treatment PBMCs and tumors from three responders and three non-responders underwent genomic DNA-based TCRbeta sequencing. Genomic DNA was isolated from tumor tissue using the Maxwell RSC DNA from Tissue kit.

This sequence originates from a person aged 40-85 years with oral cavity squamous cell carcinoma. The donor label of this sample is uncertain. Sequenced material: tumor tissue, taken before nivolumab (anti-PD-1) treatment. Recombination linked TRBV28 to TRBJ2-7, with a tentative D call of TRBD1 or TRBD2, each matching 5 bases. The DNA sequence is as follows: TGTGCCAGCAGTTCACCGACGGGGCCCTACGAGCAGTACTTC. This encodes CASSSPTGPYEQYF.